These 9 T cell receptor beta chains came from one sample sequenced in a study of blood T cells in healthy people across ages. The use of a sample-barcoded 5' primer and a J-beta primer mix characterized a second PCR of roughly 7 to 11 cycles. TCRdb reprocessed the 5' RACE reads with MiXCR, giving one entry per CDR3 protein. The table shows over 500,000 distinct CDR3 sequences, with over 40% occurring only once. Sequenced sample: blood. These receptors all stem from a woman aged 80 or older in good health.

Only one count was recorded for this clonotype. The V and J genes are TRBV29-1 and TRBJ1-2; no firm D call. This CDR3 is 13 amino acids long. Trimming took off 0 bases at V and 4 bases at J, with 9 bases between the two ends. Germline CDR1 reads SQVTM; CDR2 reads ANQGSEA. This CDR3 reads CSVEDLDPYGYTF. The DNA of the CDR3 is TGCAGCGTTGAAGATCTAGACCCCTATGGCTACACCTTC.

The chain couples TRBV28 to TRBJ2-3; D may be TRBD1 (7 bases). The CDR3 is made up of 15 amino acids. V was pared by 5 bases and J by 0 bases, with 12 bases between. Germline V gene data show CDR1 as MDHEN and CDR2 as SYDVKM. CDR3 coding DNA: TGTGCCAGCAGTGGCAGGGGGGTGAGCACAGATACGCAGTATTTT. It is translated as CASSGRGVSTDTQYF. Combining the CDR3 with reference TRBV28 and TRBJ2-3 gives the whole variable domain DVKVTQSSRYLVKRTGEKVFLECVQDMDHENMFWYRQDPGLGLRLIYFSYDVKMKEKGDIPEGYSVSREKKERFSLILESASTNQTSMYLCASSGRGVSTDTQYFGPGTRLTVL.

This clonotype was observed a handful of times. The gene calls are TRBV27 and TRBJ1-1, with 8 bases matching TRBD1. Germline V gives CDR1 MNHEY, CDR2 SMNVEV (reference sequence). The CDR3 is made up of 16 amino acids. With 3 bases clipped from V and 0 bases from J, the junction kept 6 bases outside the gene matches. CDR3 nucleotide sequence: TGTGCCAGCAGTTTGTGGGGACAGGCCATGAACACTGAAGCTTTCTTT. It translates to CASSLWGQAMNTEAFF.

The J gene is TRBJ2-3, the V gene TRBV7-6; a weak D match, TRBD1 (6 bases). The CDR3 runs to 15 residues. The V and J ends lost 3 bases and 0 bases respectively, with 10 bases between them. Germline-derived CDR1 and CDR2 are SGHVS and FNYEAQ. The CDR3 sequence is CASSLSTGSTDTQYF. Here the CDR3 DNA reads TGTGCCAGCAGCTTGAGCACAGGGAGCACAGATACGCAGTATTTT.

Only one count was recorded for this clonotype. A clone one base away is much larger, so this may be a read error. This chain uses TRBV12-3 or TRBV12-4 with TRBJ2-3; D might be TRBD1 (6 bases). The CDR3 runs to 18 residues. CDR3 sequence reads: CASSLVVGANKGTDAQYF. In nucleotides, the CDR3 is TGTGCCAGCAGTTTAGTTGTGGGGGCGAATAAGGGAACAGATGCGCAGTATTTT.

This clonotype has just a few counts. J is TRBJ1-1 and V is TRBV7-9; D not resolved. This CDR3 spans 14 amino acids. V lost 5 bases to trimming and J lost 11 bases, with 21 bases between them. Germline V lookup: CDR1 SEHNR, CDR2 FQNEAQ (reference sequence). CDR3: CASSPETPSGDAFF. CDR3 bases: TGTGCCAGCAGCCCCGAAACACCCAGCGGGGATGCTTTCTTT.

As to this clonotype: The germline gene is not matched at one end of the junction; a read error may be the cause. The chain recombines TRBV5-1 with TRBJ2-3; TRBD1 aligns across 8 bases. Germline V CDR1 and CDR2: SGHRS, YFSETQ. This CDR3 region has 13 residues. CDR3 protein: CAGSLGQGDTQYF. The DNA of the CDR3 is TGCGCCGGCAGCTTAGGACAGGGAGATACGCAGTATTTT.

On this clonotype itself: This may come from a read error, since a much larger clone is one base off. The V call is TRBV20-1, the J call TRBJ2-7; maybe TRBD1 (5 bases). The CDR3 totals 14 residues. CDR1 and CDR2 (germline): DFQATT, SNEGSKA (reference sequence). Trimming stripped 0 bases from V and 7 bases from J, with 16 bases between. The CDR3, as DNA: TGCAGTGCTAGAGATCGAACAGGTTACAATGAGCAGTACTTC. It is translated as CSARDRTGYNEQYF.

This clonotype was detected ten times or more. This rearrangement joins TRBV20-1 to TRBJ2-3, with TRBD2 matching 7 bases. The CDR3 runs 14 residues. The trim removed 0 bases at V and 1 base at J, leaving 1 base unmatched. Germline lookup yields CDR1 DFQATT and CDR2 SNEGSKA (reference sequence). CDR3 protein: CSARDRGGTDTQYF. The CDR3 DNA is TGCAGTGCTAGAGATCGGGGGGGCACAGATACGCAGTATTTT.